The 24 T cell receptor beta chains presented below share a single source sample, sequenced in a study of patients and donors after allogeneic stem cell transplantation. TCRdb recomputed calls from the RT-PCR reads with MiXCR, one row per CDR3 protein. The sample includes 800,000 to 1,000,000 distinct CDR3 sequences, roughly 18% of them seen just once. The sample taken for sequencing was blood, either unsorted or a sorted T cell fraction (not recorded which). The receptors here all came from a human donor who was either an allogeneic HSCT recipient or a stem cell or donor lymphocyte infusion donor (not recorded which). It is not recorded whose cells these are; they may come from a transplant donor.

This clonotype was seen only a few times. The chain joins TRBV27 to TRBJ2-7, with 10 bases aligning to TRBD1. Germline loops: CDR1 MNHEY, CDR2 SMNVEV (reference sequence). This CDR3 has 14 residues. V gave up 8 bases and J gave up 3 bases; unmatched junction bases: 7. This CDR3 is CASPPGQGIYEQYF. CDR3 in DNA: TGTGCCAGCCCCCCGGGACAGGGGATCTACGAGCAGTACTTC.

The rearrangement links TRBV12-3 or TRBV12-4 to TRBJ2-7; the D gene is possibly TRBD2 (5 bases). The CDR3 runs to 14 residues. Trimming left V 4 bases short and J 3 bases short, with 13 bases between. CDR3 coding DNA: TGTGCCAGCAGTTGGATCACTAGGCGCTACGAGCAGTACTTC. Amino acid sequence: CASSWITRRYEQYF.

V is TRBV20-1 and J is TRBJ2-2; 10 bases line up with TRBD2. The J segment lost 5 bases and the V segment lost 4 bases, leaving 13 bases of the junction unmatched. The germline V gene has CDR1 DFQATT and CDR2 SNEGSKA (reference sequence). This CDR3 is 17 amino acids long. CDR3 loop: CSAKRAGGFLVTGELFF. For the CDR3, the DNA is TGCAGTGCTAAGAGAGCGGGAGGGTTCTTGGTGACCGGGGAGCTGTTTTTT.

In its sample, this clonotype was seen a few times. The chain employs TRBV7-9 and TRBJ1-1; unclear D gene. Germline CDR1 reads SEHNR; CDR2 reads FQNEAQ (reference sequence). V lost 2 bases and J lost 4, with 14 bases in between. CDR3 length equals 15 residues. As DNA, the CDR3 is TGTGCCAGCAGCTTATCGGCCGGCAGGAGCACTGAAGCTTTCTTT. Translating it yields CASSLSAGRSTEAFF. Full variable domain (outside the CDR3, taken from reference TRBV7-9 and TRBJ1-1): DTGVSQNPRHKITKRGQNVTFRCDPISEHNRLYWYRQTLGQGPEFLTYFQNEAQLEKSRLLSDRFSAERPKGSFSTLEIQRTEQGDSAMYLCASSLSAGRSTEAFFGQGTRLTVV.

The chain carries TRBV5-1 and TRBJ2-7; 7 bases align to TRBD2. The length of the CDR3 is 14 residues. V was clipped by 1 base and J by 4 bases; unmatched bases: 5. CDR1 is SGHRS and CDR2 is YFSETQ in the germline V gene. CDR3 nucleotides: TGCGCCAGCAGCTTGCGGGCGGGAGTATACGAGCAGTACTTC. As protein: CASSLRAGVYEQYF.

This clonotype was seen a few times. The gene calls are TRBV6-2 or TRBV6-3 and TRBJ2-2, with 7 bases fitting TRBD2. V was clipped by 7 bases and J by 5 bases; unmatched bases: 10. Germline CDR1 and CDR2: MNHEY and SVGEGT. There are 15 residues in the CDR3. DNA for the CDR3: TGTGCCAGCACGTGGGGGGGAAAACCGACCGGGGAGCTGTTTTTT. It specifies CASTWGGKPTGELFF.

The rearrangement joins TRBV7-2 to TRBJ2-2, with D uncertain. The CDR3 runs 13 residues. Trimming cost V 1 base and J 6 bases, with 6 bases left between them. The V gene's germline CDR1 is SGHTA and CDR2 FQGNSA. The CDR3 nucleotides are TGTGCCAGCAGCTTAGTGCGTCCCGGGGAGCTGTTTTTT. This sequence encodes CASSLVRPGELFF.

The rearrangement joins TRBV11-1 to TRBJ2-1; D assignment may be TRBD1 or TRBD2 (6 bases each). Germline loops: CDR1 SGHAT, CDR2 FQDESV (reference sequence). The CDR3 sequence is 19 residues long. Trimming left V 1 base short and J 8 bases short, with 27 bases between. CDR3 in DNA: TGTGCCAGCAGCTTAGGGGTGTTGGGGGCATCCAGACGCGGGGATGAGCAGTTCTTC. This encodes CASSLGVLGASRRGDEQFF.

J is TRBJ2-3 and V is TRBV18; D not certain. Germline lookup yields CDR1 KGHSH and CDR2 LQKENI. V lost 4 bases and J 0 bases, leaving 14 bases between the germline ends. The CDR3 runs 16 residues. CDR3 coding DNA: TGTGCCAGCTCACGCTTCTCTACCTCTAGCACAGATACGCAGTATTTT. This sequence encodes CASSRFSTSSTDTQYF.

This clonotype has more than one count but fewer than ten. V usage is TRBV9 and J usage is TRBJ2-3; D may be TRBD2 (6 bases). CDR1 is SGDLS and CDR2 is YYNGEE in the germline V gene. Between the trimmed V and J ends, which lost 2 bases and 3 bases, there was a span of 13 bases. The CDR3 consists of 15 residues. The CDR3 reads CASSVRDSLTDTQYF. In DNA form, the CDR3 reads TGTGCCAGCAGCGTCCGGGACTCGCTTACAGATACGCAGTATTTT.

The V call is TRBV25-1, the J call TRBJ1-1; the D gene is possibly TRBD1 (5 bases). Germline V gene data show CDR1 as MGHDK and CDR2 as SYGVNS. The V gene lost 2 bases and the J gene lost 1 base, with 8 bases spanning the gap. This CDR3 has 14 residues. The CDR3 loop reads CASSEGTANTEAFF. The CDR3 nucleotides are TGTGCCAGCAGTGAAGGGACGGCGAACACTGAAGCTTTCTTT.

The chain combines TRBV6-5 with TRBJ2-5, with D possibly matching TRBD2 (6 bases). V was clipped by 4 bases and J by 7 bases, with 10 bases between them. The germline V gene encodes CDR1 MNHEY and CDR2 SVGAGI. This CDR3 contains 12 residues. This CDR3 reads CASSWDSGTQYF. The CDR3 region has the DNA TGTGCCAGCAGTTGGGACTCGGGGACCCAGTACTTC.

This clonotype was seen ten or more times. The chain combines TRBV12-3 or TRBV12-4 with TRBJ1-1; D possibly corresponds to TRBD1 (5 bases). The CDR3 sequence is 15 residues long. Trimming removed 5 bases at V and 1 base at J, with 14 bases between. CDR3 DNA: TGTGCCAGCAGTCCCGACGTGGGGCAGAACACTGAAGCTTTCTTT. Translating gives CASSPDVGQNTEAFF.

The chain is built from TRBV6-2 or TRBV6-3 and TRBJ1-5; tentative D call: TRBD1 (6 bases). The CDR3 length is 16 residues. CDR1 is MNHEY and CDR2 is SVGEGT in the germline V gene. Deletions cut 7 bases from V and 0 bases from J, with 16 bases between. DNA for the CDR3: TGTGCCAGCAACCTCGGACAGAGCTATAGCAATCAGCCCCAGCATTTT. Amino acids: CASNLGQSYSNQPQHF.

The rearrangement links TRBV30 to TRBJ1-6, with D unresolved. The CDR3 is made up of 14 amino acids. Germline lookup yields CDR1 GTSNPN and CDR2 SVGIG (reference sequence). V lost 5 bases, J lost 5 bases, and 13 bases lay in between. CDR3 bases: TGTGCCTGGGCTAGTAAGGGAAATAATTCACCCCTCCACTTT. Encoded protein: CAWASKGNNSPLHF.

The chain couples TRBV6-5 to TRBJ2-2; 10 nucleotides align to TRBD2. The CDR3 has 17 amino acids. Germline V gene lookup returns CDR1 MNHEY and CDR2 SVGAGI. Trimming took 2 bases from V and 7 from J; bases not matched to a gene: 10. The CDR3 protein is CASSYGRAGGQYGELFF. CDR3 bases: TGTGCCAGCAGTTACGGGCGAGCGGGAGGGCAGTACGGGGAGCTGTTTTTT.

This clonotype occurred many times. The CDR3 is CASSLRTGRSYNEQFF. CDR3 coding DNA: TGTGCCAGCAGTTTACGGACAGGGAGGTCCTACAATGAGCAGTTCTTC. This chain connects TRBV12-3 or TRBV12-4 to TRBJ2-1; 8 nucleotides match TRBD1. The CDR3 sequence is 16 residues long. V was pared by 2 bases and J by 1 base, with 4 bases of the junction left unmatched.

This clonotype was counted between two and nine times. The rearrangement joins TRBV6-1 to TRBJ2-2, with 7 bases matching TRBD1. CDR3 length: 14 amino acids. V lost 7 bases, J lost 1 base, and 3 bases stayed unmatched. CDR1 is MNHNS and CDR2 is SASEGT in the germline V gene. The CDR3 protein is CASMRGQNTGELFF. For the CDR3, the DNA is TGTGCCAGCATGAGGGGGCAGAACACCGGGGAGCTGTTTTTT.

This clonotype has only a few counts. The J gene is TRBJ1-4, the V gene TRBV20-1, with D maybe TRBD1 (6 bases). From germline, CDR1 is DFQATT and CDR2 SNEGSKA (reference sequence). V gave up 5 bases and J gave up 6 bases, with 19 bases separating them. The CDR3 is 15 amino acids. In nucleotides, the CDR3 is TGCAGTGCTCGATACAGGGCAAGCGATTATGAAAAACTGTTTTTT. As protein: CSARYRASDYEKLFF.

This clonotype has just a few counts. This chain links TRBV27 with TRBJ2-2; 11 nucleotides match TRBD1. The V gene's germline CDR1 is MNHEY and CDR2 SMNVEV (reference sequence). V was clipped by 2 bases and J by 5 bases; unmatched bases: 10. This CDR3 spans 18 amino acids. CDR3 residues: CASSLGTGGLGRTGELFF. As DNA, the CDR3 is TGTGCCAGCAGTTTAGGGACAGGGGGACTTGGTAGGACCGGGGAGCTGTTTTTT.

This clonotype was seen many times. V usage is TRBV6-5 and J usage is TRBJ1-1; D uncertain. Germline V gene lookup returns CDR1 MNHEY and CDR2 SVGAGI. This CDR3 spans 11 amino acids. The V and J ends lost 2 bases and 11 bases respectively, with 9 bases between them. CDR3 bases: TGTGCCAGCAGTTACCGGGGTGAGGCTTTCTTT. Protein sequence: CASSYRGEAFF.

The chain combines TRBV5-1 with TRBJ2-1; 11 nucleotides align to TRBD2. The CDR3 spans 15 residues. Germline lookup yields CDR1 SGHRS and CDR2 YFSETQ. Trimming cost V 4 bases and J 9 bases; bases outside gene matches: 9. CDR3 coding DNA: TGCGCCAGCAGCCCGACGACTAGCGGGAAGGGTGAGCAGTTCTTC. This translates into CASSPTTSGKGEQFF.

This clonotype was detected a few times. The CDR3 bases are TGTGCCAGCACGCGGGAGTCGGTAGGTTCGAACACTGAAGCTTTCTTT. Its translation: CASTRESVGSNTEAFF. The rearrangement links TRBV4-2 to TRBJ1-1; D uncertain. V lost 7 bases to trimming and J lost 1 base, with 19 bases between them. CDR1 LGHNA and CDR2 YNFKEQ come from the germline V gene. This CDR3 contains 16 residues.

This clonotype was detected only a few times. V is TRBV20-1 and J is TRBJ1-1; a possible D gene is TRBD1 (5 bases). The V and J ends lost 3 bases and 10 bases respectively, with 15 bases between them. The CDR3 totals 12 residues. Germline CDR1 is DFQATT and CDR2 is SNEGSKA (reference sequence). The CDR3 spells CSARGGVSPAFF. The CDR3 bases are TGCAGTGCTAGGGGGGGGGTATCTCCAGCTTTCTTT.